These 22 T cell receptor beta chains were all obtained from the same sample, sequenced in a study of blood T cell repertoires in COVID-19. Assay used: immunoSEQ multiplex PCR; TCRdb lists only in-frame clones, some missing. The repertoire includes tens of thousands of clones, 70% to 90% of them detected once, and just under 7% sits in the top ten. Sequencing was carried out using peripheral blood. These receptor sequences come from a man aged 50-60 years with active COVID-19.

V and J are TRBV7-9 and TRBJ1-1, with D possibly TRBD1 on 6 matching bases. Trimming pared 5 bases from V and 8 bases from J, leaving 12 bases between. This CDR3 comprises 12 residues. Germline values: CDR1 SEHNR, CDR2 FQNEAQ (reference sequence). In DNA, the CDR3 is TGTGCCAGCAGCCGCCTACAGGGCGAAGCTTTCTTT. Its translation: CASSRLQGEAFF. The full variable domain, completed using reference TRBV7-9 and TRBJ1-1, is DTGVSQNPRHKITKRGQNVTFRCDPISEHNRLYWYRQTLGQGPEFLTYFQNEAQLEKSRLLSDRFSAERPKGSFSTLEIQRTEQGDSAMYLCASSRLQGEAFFGQGTRLTVV.

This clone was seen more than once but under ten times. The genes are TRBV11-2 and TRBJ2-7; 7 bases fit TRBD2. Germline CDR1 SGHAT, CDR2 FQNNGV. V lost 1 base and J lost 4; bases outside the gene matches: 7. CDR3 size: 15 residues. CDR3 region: CASSLAPSGIYEQYV. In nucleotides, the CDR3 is TGTGCCAGCAGCTTAGCCCCTAGCGGAATATACGAGCAGTACGTC.

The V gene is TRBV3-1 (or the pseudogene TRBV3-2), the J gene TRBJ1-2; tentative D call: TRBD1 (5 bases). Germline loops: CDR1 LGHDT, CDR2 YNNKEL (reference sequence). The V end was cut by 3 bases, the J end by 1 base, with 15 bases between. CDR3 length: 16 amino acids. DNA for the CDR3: TGTGCCAGCAGCCACCAGACAGAGTTTCTTAACTATGGCTACACCTTC. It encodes CASSHQTEFLNYGYTF.

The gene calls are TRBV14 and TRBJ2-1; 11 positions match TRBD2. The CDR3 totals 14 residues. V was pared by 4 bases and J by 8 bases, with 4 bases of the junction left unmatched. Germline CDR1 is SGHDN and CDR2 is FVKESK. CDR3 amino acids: CASSLWGLADEQFF. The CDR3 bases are TGTGCCAGCAGCCTTTGGGGACTAGCGGATGAGCAGTTCTTC.

CDR3 in DNA: TGTGCCAGCAGCGTCGACAGGGAACAATGGAAGAATTCACCCCTCCACTTT. Its protein is CASSVDREQWKNSPLHF. The V gene is TRBV2, the J gene TRBJ1-6, with TRBD1 matching 7 bases. This CDR3 has 17 amino acids. CDR1 and CDR2 (germline): SNHLY, FYNNEI. Unmatched junction bases numbered 15, after V lost 6 bases and J lost 7 bases.

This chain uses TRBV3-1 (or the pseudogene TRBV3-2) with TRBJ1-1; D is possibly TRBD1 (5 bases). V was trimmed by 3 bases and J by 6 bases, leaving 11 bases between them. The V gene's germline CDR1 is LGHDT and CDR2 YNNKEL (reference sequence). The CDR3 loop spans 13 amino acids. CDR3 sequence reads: CASSQKGYAEAFF. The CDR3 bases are TGTGCCAGCAGCCAGAAGGGGTACGCTGAAGCTTTCTTT.

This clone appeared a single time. The CDR3 loop is CASSNKATSCYEQYV. The CDR3 bases are TGTGCCAGCAGCAACAAGGCGACTAGCTGTTACGAGCAGTACGTC. The chain recombines TRBV7-2 with TRBJ2-7; 7 bases match TRBD2. The CDR3 covers 15 residues. CDR1 is SGHTA, CDR2 FQGNSA, per germline. V gave up 5 bases and J gave up 4 bases; unmatched junction bases: 11.

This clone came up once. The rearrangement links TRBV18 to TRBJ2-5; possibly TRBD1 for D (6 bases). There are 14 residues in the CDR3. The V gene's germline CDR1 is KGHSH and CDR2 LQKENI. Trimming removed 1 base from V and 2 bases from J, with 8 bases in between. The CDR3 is CASSPLDSQETQYF. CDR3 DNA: TGTGCCAGCTCACCACTGGACAGTCAAGAGACCCAGTACTTC.

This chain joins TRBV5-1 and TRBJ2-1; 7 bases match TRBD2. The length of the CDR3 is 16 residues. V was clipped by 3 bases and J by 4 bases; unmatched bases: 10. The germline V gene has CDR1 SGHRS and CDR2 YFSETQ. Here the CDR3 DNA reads TGCGCCAGCAGCTCTAAAGGTGCGGGGGAGTACAATGAGCAGTTCTTC. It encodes CASSSKGAGEYNEQFF.

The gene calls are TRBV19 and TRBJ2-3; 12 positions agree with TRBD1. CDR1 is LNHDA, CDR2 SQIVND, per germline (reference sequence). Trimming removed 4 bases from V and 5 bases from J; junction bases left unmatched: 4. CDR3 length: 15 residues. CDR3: CASSTRDRGRDTQYF. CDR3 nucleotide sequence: TGTGCCAGTAGTACCAGGGACAGGGGGCGAGATACGCAGTATTTT.

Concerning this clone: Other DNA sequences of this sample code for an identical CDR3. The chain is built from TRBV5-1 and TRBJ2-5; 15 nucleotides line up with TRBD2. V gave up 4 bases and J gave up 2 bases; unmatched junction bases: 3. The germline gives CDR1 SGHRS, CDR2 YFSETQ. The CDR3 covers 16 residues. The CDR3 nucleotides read TGCGCCAGCAGCCTGGGGACTAGCGGGGGGCAAGAGACCCAGTACTTC. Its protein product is CASSLGTSGGQETQYF.

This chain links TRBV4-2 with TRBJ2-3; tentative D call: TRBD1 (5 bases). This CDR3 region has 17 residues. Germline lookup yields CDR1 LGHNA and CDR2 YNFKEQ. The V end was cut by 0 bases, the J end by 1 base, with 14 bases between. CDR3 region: CASSQDGRESGTDTQYF. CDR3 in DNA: TGTGCCAGCAGCCAAGACGGCAGGGAAAGCGGCACAGATACGCAGTATTTT.

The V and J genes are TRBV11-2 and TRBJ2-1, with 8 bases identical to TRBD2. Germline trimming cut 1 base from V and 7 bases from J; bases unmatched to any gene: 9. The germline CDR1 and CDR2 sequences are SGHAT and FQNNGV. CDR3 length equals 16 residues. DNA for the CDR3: TGTGCCAGCAGCTTAGTTAGAGCGGGAGTGGGGAATGAGCAGTTCTTC. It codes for CASSLVRAGVGNEQFF.

CDR3: CASRGGQGDQPQHF. CDR3 nucleotides: TGTGCCAGCAGAGGCGGGCAGGGGGACCAGCCCCAGCATTTT. The V gene is TRBV6-5, the J gene TRBJ1-5; 7 bases align to TRBD1. V lost 6 bases and J lost 7; bases outside the gene matches: 9. This CDR3 is built from 14 residues. Per the germline V gene, CDR1 is MNHEY and CDR2 is SVGAGI.

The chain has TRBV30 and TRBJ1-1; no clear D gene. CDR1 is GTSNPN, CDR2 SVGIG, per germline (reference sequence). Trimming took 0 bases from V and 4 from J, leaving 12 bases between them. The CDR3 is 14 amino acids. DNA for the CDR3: TGTGCCTGGAGTGTACTTGGGGAGGGCACTGAAGCTTTCTTT. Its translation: CAWSVLGEGTEAFF.

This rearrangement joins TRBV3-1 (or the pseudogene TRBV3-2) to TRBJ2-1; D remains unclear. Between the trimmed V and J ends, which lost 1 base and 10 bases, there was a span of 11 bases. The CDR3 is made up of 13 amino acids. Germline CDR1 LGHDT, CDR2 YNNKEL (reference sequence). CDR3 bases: TGTGCCAGCAGCCAAGGGGCCGGTGGGGAGCAGTTCTTC. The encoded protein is CASSQGAGGEQFF.

CDR3 amino acids: CASSPGQGLYEQYF. CDR3 in DNA: TGTGCCAGCAGTCCAGGACAGGGTTTGTACGAGCAGTACTTC. The gene calls are TRBV27 and TRBJ2-7; 8 nucleotides agree with TRBD1. Germline V lookup: CDR1 MNHEY, CDR2 SMNVEV (reference sequence). The CDR3 covers 14 residues. After removal of 5 bases from V and 4 bases from J, the junction contained 7 bases not matched to a gene.

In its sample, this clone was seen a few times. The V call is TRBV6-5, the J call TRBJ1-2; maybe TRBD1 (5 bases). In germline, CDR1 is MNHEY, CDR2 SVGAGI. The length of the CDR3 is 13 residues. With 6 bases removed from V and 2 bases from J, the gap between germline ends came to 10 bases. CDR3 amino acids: CASSPGHNYGYTF. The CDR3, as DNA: TGTGCCAGCAGCCCAGGGCACAACTATGGCTACACCTTC.

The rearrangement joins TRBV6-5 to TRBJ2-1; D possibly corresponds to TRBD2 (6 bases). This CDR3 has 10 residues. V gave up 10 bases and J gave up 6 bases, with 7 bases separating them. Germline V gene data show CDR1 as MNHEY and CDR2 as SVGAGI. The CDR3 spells CATGVNEQFF. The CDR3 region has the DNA TGTGCCACGGGAGTCAATGAGCAGTTCTTC.

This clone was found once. In nucleotides, the CDR3 is TGTGCCAGCAGTCTCGGGGAGACCCAGTACTTC. Amino acids: CASSLGETQYF. The chain links TRBV14 to TRBJ2-5; D gene ambiguous. There are 11 residues in the CDR3. CDR1 SGHDN and CDR2 FVKESK come from the germline V gene. V was shortened by 6 bases and J by 5 bases, with 7 bases between the two germline ends.

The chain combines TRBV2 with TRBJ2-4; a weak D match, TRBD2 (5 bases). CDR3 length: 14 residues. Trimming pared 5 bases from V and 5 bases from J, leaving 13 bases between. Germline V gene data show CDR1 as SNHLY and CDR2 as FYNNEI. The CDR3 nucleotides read TGTGCCAGCAGTCCCCGGGAAGGGCAAAACATTCAGTACTTC. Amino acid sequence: CASSPREGQNIQYF.

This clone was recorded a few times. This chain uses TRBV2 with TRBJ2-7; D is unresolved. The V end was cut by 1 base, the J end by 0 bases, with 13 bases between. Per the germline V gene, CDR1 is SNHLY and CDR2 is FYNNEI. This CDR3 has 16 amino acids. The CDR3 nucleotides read TGTGCCAGCAGTGAAGAAGTACAGAGAAGCTCCTACGAGCAGTACGTC. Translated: CASSEEVQRSSYEQYV.